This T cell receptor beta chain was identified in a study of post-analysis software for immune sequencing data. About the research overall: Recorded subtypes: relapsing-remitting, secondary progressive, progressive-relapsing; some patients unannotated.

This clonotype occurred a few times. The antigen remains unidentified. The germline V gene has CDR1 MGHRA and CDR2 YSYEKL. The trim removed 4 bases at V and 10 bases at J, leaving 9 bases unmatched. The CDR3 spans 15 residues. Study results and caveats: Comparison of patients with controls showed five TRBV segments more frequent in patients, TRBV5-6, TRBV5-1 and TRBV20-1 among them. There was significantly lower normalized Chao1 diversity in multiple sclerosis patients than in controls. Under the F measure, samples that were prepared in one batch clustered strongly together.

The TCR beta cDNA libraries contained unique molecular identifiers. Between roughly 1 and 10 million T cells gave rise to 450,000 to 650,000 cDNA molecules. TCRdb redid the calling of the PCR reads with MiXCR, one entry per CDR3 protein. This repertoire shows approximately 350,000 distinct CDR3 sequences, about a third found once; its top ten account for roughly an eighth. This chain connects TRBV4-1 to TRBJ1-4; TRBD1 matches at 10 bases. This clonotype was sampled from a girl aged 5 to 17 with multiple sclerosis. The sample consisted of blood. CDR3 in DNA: TGCGCCAGCAGCCGACCGGGACAGGGGTCGGCAAAACTGTTTTTT. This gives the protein CASSRPGQGSAKLFF.